This T cell receptor (beta chain) was recorded in a study of T cell responses to AZD1222 COVID-19 vaccine. Repertoires were generated with immunoSEQ multiplex PCR, while TCRdb's copy carries only in-frame clones and drops some. Seen here are roughly 140,000 clones, about 87% observed once, and the top ten hold approximately 2.3%. Study results and caveats: A rise in Spike-specific TCR breadth and depth followed two AZD1222 doses.

A word on this clone: What it binds is not known.

Between the trimmed V and J ends, which lost 2 bases and 10 bases, there was a span of 11 bases. This CDR3 contains 12 residues. Germline V CDR1 and CDR2: MNHEY, SVGEGT. The rearrangement uses TRBV6-2 or TRBV6-3 and TRBJ2-5; no clear D. The sample in question was peripheral blood, obtained on day 0 of AZD1222 vaccination. The receptor was isolated from an adult in good health. Written as DNA, the CDR3 is TGTGCCAGCAGTTACGGACCCTCGGACCAGTACTTC. Amino acids: CASSYGPSDQYF.